Ten or more counts support the clone carrying this T cell receptor beta chain. Its antigen remains unknown. The iRepertoire nested amplicon-rescue multiplex PCR amplified TCR alpha and beta CDR3s from RNA. Each CDR3 protein is one row after TCRdb ran MiXCR on the multiplex PCR reads. This sample yields about 180,000 distinct CDR3 sequences, of which around 40% are seen a single time; around 5.2% belongs to the top ten. This entry is derived from a study of glioma-infiltrating T cells. This CDR3 has 13 amino acids. Trimming left V 4 bases short and J 1 base short, with 10 bases between. Germline lookup yields CDR1 DFQATT and CDR2 SNEGSKA (reference sequence). Study-wide findings and caveats: Non-neoplastic patients had below-expected tissue-blood divergence, while all gliomas exceeded expectation.

Sequenced material: glioma tissue, nonneoplastic brain tissue, or PBMCs (not recorded which). The rearrangement joins TRBV20-1 to TRBJ2-5; D is perhaps TRBD2 (5 bases). The TCR comes from a human donor with low-grade glioma or glioblastoma, undergoing nonglioma brain surgery, or in good health (not recorded which). CDR3 loop: CSAMRAGQETQYF. For the CDR3, the DNA is TGCAGTGCTATGCGGGCAGGCCAAGAGACCCAGTACTTC.